This T cell receptor (beta chain) stems from a study of T-cell reconstitution after alpha-beta-depleted transplantation in children. Study-wide results and limits: T-cell counts and diversity were attributed mostly to newly produced T cells one year after transplant. High day-60 TCRbeta diversity in some patients came from surviving recipient T cells and thymic progenitors. Several hundred rapidly expanded clones from non-depleted graft cells reportedly supplied alpha-beta T cells about two months post-transplant.

TCRbeta library construction was performed incorporating unique molecular identifiers. TCRdb reprocessed the PCR reads with MiXCR, giving one entry per CDR3 protein. The sample records 530,000 or so distinct CDR3 sequences, 27% being singletons. This CDR3 contains 15 residues. Trimming took 5 bases from V and 9 from J; bases not matched to a gene: 13. The germline V gene encodes CDR1 DFQATT and CDR2 SNEGSKA (reference sequence). There are a few counts of this clonotype. Its cognate antigen is unknown. V is TRBV20-1 and J is TRBJ1-6, with TRBD1 matching 7 bases. The source material was PBMCs, sampled before TCRalphabeta/CD19-depleted stem cell transplant. This clonotype originated in a boy under three years old with Wiskott-Aldrich syndrome, due to receive a stem cell transplant. The CDR3 reads CSAYLTGTASSPLHF. The CDR3 DNA is TGCAGTGCTTATCTGACAGGGACTGCCAGTTCACCCCTCCACTTT.